These 3 T cell receptor beta chains share one sample of origin, sequenced in a study of cytomegalovirus exposure and HLA in healthy donors. Use of 60 Vbeta and 13 Jbeta primers characterized the PCR. Produced via immunoSEQ multiplex PCR; TCRdb's table is partial and in-frame only. The repertoire has around 91,000 clones, around four fifths of them found once; the top ten carry 4.4%. Specimen: PBMCs. These receptors came from a male donor in good health and CMV-seropositive.

This clone was recorded a few times. J is TRBJ2-7 and V is TRBV6-5; 12 nucleotides line up with TRBD2. V lost 6 bases, J lost 4 bases, and 1 base stayed unmatched. Per germline, CDR1 MNHEY and CDR2 SVGAGI. CDR3 length: 13 residues. CDR3 protein: CASRGTSGYEQYF. The CDR3 DNA sequence: TGTGCCAGCAGAGGGACTAGCGGGTACGAGCAGTACTTC.

The chain uses TRBV11-2 and TRBJ1-1; TRBD1 is a possible D gene (5 bases). V lost 2 bases and J 8 bases, leaving 18 bases between the germline ends. Germline CDR1 reads SGHAT; CDR2 reads FQNNGV. The CDR3 has 15 amino acids. In DNA form, the CDR3 reads TGTGCCAGCAGCTTAAATGTGGCAGGGACTATAGAAGCTTTCTTT. The encoded protein is CASSLNVAGTIEAFF. Supplemented by reference TRBV11-2 and TRBJ1-1, the full variable domain reads EAGVAQSPRYKIIEKRQSVAFWCNPISGHATLYWYQQILGQGPKLLIQFQNNGVVDDSQLPKDRFSAERLKGVDSTLKIQPAKLEDSAVYLCASSLNVAGTIEAFFGQGTRLTVV.

The chain employs TRBV9 and TRBJ2-2, with D perhaps TRBD1 (6 bases). This CDR3 is 15 amino acids long. From germline, CDR1 is SGDLS and CDR2 YYNGEE. Trimming cost V 4 bases and J 6 bases, with 16 bases left between them. CDR3 loop: CASSTAGTRPGELFF. The CDR3 coding sequence is TGTGCCAGCAGCACCGCCGGGACACGGCCCGGGGAGCTGTTTTTT.